This TCR beta chain was found in a study of radiotherapy plus CTLA-4 blockade in lung cancer. Study results and limitations: Reports identified early blood T cell clone dynamics, with interferon-beta, as the best response predictor.

On this clone itself: Its antigen is still unknown.

Patients had chemo-refractory metastatic non-small-cell lung cancer and received focal radiation plus CTLA-4 blockade that used ipilimumab. Clones were read by immunoSEQ multiplex PCR, and TCRdb kept only the in-frame ones, dropping some. The sample shows 90,000 or so clones, approximately 86% of them seen only once. The origin of this receptor is a human donor with non-small cell lung cancer who had a partial response to radiotherapy plus ipilimumab. Sample: peripheral blood, taken from a patient treated with radiotherapy plus ipilimumab.

The CDR3, as DNA: TGTGCCAGCAACTTTCTCCAAAACTCCTACAATGAGCAGTTCTTC. Its protein is CASNFLQNSYNEQFF. The chain links TRBV28 to TRBJ2-1; no definite D call. The germline CDR1 and CDR2 sequences are MDHEN and SYDVKM. V was shortened by 7 bases and J by 0 bases, with 13 bases between the two germline ends. This CDR3 is 15 amino acids long.